This TCR beta chain appears in the sequencing data of a study of blood T cell repertoires in COVID-19. Per the original data handling: Estimation of nucleated cell counts was performed using reference gene primer amplification. Profiled with immunoSEQ multiplex PCR; TCRdb holds only in-frame clones, not every one. That table supplies the V and J calls and clone size; D and trimming were determined from the DNA. The data hold about 170,000 clones, with 70% to 90% observed a single time. CDR1 and CDR2 from the germline V gene are SEHNR and FQNEAQ (reference sequence). This CDR3 is built from 15 residues. V trimming: 5 bases; J trimming: 7 bases; junction bases outside the gene matches: 13. One Seattle source followed patients from active infection through their disease course.

The J gene is TRBJ2-7, the V gene TRBV7-9, with 8 bases identical to TRBD2. The clonotype comes from a woman of 80 years or more with COVID-19, enrolled during active disease. Input material: peripheral blood. The CDR3, as DNA: TGTGCCAGCAGCCCAAGCGGGAGCGGCGGGAGGGAGCAGTACTTC. Translated, it gives CASSPSGSGGREQYF.